The 19 T cell receptor beta chains given below trace back to one sample, sequenced in a study of glioma-infiltrating T cells after dendritic cell vaccination (dated by TCRdb to the mid-2010s). The library was obtained by the immunoSEQ multiplex PCR assay. TCRdb re-hosts the immuneACCESS table, in-frame sequences only. Its copies lack some clones; in the studies checked, an unresolved V gene accounts for under half of them, and the cause for the rest is not known. In all, the sample holds roughly 85,000 clones, and less than 85% of those were seen once. The ten largest clones take up about 8.5% of the sample. This specimen's time point label, interpreted: after dendritic cell vaccination, including at tumor progression/relapse. The source material was blood, sampled after dendritic cell vaccination. These TCRs come from a human donor with glioblastoma.

This chain links TRBV9 with TRBJ2-7, with 7 bases that match TRBD1. Trimming at V came to 4 bases and at J to 5 bases, leaving 9 bases not matched to a gene. The CDR3 is 14 amino acids. Germline assignment: CDR1 SGDLS and CDR2 YYNGEE. The chain's CDR3 is CASSTHNTGDEQYF. The CDR3 nucleotides are TGTGCCAGCAGCACACACAATACAGGGGACGAGCAGTACTTC.

The chain combines TRBV7-2 with TRBJ2-7; TRBD1 is a possible D gene (5 bases). From germline, CDR1 is SGHTA and CDR2 FQGNSA. The CDR3 totals 15 residues. The V gene lost 0 bases and the J gene lost 0 bases, with 9 bases spanning the gap. The CDR3: CASSLAQGFSYEQYF. The CDR3 DNA sequence: TGTGCCAGCAGCTTAGCGCAGGGTTTCTCCTACGAGCAGTACTTC.

This chain joins TRBV30 and TRBJ1-5, with D possibly being TRBD1 (5 bases). V lost 0 bases to trimming and J lost 8 bases, with 11 bases between them. The CDR3 contains 13 residues. In germline, CDR1 is GTSNPN, CDR2 SVGIG (reference sequence). CDR3 DNA sequence: TGTGCCTGGAGTGTTGGGGCGTTTGAGCCCCAGCATTTT. Translated, it gives CAWSVGAFEPQHF.

This clone was seen a single time. The rearrangement uses TRBV30 and TRBJ2-7, with D possibly TRBD2 on 5 matching bases. V was cut by 3 bases and J by 2 bases, with 11 bases left in between. The CDR3 consists of 13 residues. Germline V gene sequence: CDR1 GTSNPN, CDR2 SVGIG (reference sequence). The CDR3 loop is CAWSLDGTYEQYF. In nucleotides, the CDR3 is TGTGCCTGGAGCCTCGACGGGACCTACGAGCAGTACTTC.

This clone occurred once. The V and J genes are TRBV2 and TRBJ1-1; 7 bases align to TRBD1. The germline V gene encodes CDR1 SNHLY and CDR2 FYNNEI. The V and J ends lost 3 bases and 4 bases, in that order; junction bases with no gene match: 8. This CDR3 is 15 amino acids long. This CDR3 reads CASSEDRLGITEAFF. For the CDR3, the DNA is TGTGCCAGCAGTGAGGACAGGTTAGGTATCACTGAAGCTTTCTTT. The entire variable domain, with the rest obtained from reference TRBV2 and TRBJ1-1, is as follows: EPEVTQTPSHQVTQMGQEVILRCVPISNHLYFYWYRQILGQKVEFLVSFYNNEISEKSEIFDDQFSVERPDGSNFTLKIRSTKLEDSAMYFCASSEDRLGITEAFFGQGTRLTVV.

This chain links TRBV7-9 with TRBJ1-1; 8 bases are a match to TRBD1. This CDR3 comprises 14 residues. Per the germline V gene, CDR1 is SEHNR and CDR2 is FQNEAQ (reference sequence). Losses at the gene ends were 2 bases for V and 2 bases for J; bases not matched to a gene: 1. The CDR3 coding sequence is TGTGCCAGCAGCTTACAGGGGGCTAACACTGAAGCTTTCTTT. Translated, it gives CASSLQGANTEAFF.

V gene TRBV5-5 combines with J gene TRBJ2-1; unclear D gene. The CDR3 is 13 amino acids. The germline V and J ends were trimmed by 2 bases and 8 bases, with 11 bases remaining between them. Germline V gives CDR1 SGHKS, CDR2 YYEKEE (reference sequence). The CDR3 nucleotides are TGTGCCAGCAGCTTTGGGTCCGGAGATGAGCAGTTCTTC. Protein product: CASSFGSGDEQFF.

Worth noting for this clone: The junction and the germline gene differ at one end; a read error may be behind it. The chain combines TRBV6-5 with TRBJ1-2; 9 nucleotides align to TRBD1. This CDR3 has 16 amino acids. Germline lookup yields CDR1 MNHEY and CDR2 SVGAGI. The CDR3 region is CASSYSGQGAGYGHTF. The CDR3 DNA reads as TGTGCCAGCAGTTACTCGGGACAGGGCGCGGGCTATGGCCACACCTTC.

This chain uses TRBV5-4 with TRBJ1-4; 8 nucleotides agree with TRBD1. The junction had 10 bases not matched to a gene; V was cut back by 4 bases and J by 8 bases. CDR3 length: 15 residues. Germline values: CDR1 SGHNT, CDR2 YYREEE (reference sequence). The CDR3 sequence: CASSPTGGFGEKLFF. CDR3 coding DNA: TGTGCCAGCAGCCCCACAGGGGGGTTCGGGGAAAAACTGTTTTTT. The full variable domain, with the rest looked up from reference TRBV5-4 and TRBJ1-4, is ETGVTQSPTHLIKTRGQQVTLRCSSQSGHNTVSWYQQALGQGPQFIFQYYREEENGRGNFPPRFSGLQFPNYSSELNVNALELDDSALYLCASSPTGGFGEKLFFGSGTQLSVL.

V gene TRBV28 combines with J gene TRBJ1-5, with 7 bases identical to TRBD1. J lost 3 bases, V lost 6 bases, and 8 bases had no gene match. The CDR3 has 15 amino acids. CDR1 is MDHEN and CDR2 is SYDVKM in the germline V gene. CDR3 sequence: CASSSDREDNQPQHF. The CDR3 nucleotides are TGTGCCAGCAGCTCCGACAGGGAGGACAATCAGCCCCAGCATTTT.

This clone showed up just once. The J gene is TRBJ1-2, the V gene TRBV6-6, with TRBD1 as a possible D gene (5 bases). The germline V and J ends were trimmed by 6 bases and 4 bases, with 12 bases remaining between them. The CDR3 covers 13 residues. Per germline, CDR1 MNHNY and CDR2 SVGAGI (reference sequence). For the CDR3, the DNA is TGTGCCAGCAGCGAGACAGAAAGCTATGGCTACACCTTC. It encodes CASSETESYGYTF.

This clone was observed a few times. The sample carries other DNA sequences with the same CDR3. V and J are TRBV19 and TRBJ1-2, with D perhaps TRBD1 (5 bases). Germline assignment: CDR1 LNHDA and CDR2 SQIVND (reference sequence). Trimming left V 5 bases short and J 2 bases short, with 6 bases between. This CDR3 contains 12 residues. The CDR3 spells CASSGQNYGYTF. In DNA form, the CDR3 reads TGTGCCAGTAGTGGACAAAACTATGGCTACACCTTC.

The V gene is TRBV27, the J gene TRBJ2-7, with D tentatively TRBD1 (5 bases). The germline gives CDR1 MNHEY, CDR2 SMNVEV (reference sequence). V lost 3 bases and J 4 bases, leaving 16 bases between the germline ends. CDR3 length: 15 amino acids. The CDR3 nucleotides read TGTGCCAGCAGTTTGATCGGACACCTCGGATACGAGCAGTACTTC. Residues: CASSLIGHLGYEQYF.

The gene calls are TRBV28 and TRBJ1-2; unclear D gene. Germline CDR1 is MDHEN and CDR2 is SYDVKM. CDR3 length: 12 amino acids. The V gene lost 5 bases and the J gene lost 4 bases, with 8 bases spanning the gap. In DNA form, the CDR3 reads TGTGCCAGCAGTCCAGGAAGCTATGGCTACACCTTC. This codes for CASSPGSYGYTF.

This clone showed up just a few times. This rearrangement joins TRBV25-1 to TRBJ2-3; TRBD2 matches 11 bases. The CDR3 is 18 residues long. V shed 5 bases and J 11 bases; nucleotides not matched to a gene: 21. Germline CDR1 reads MGHDK; CDR2 reads SYGVNS. The CDR3 protein is CASSPPLGLAGGRRKQYF. The CDR3, as DNA: TGTGCCAGCAGTCCGCCGTTAGGGCTAGCGGGAGGTCGGAGGAAGCAGTATTTT.

This chain joins TRBV2 and TRBJ2-1; TRBD1 aligns across 8 bases. This CDR3 has 12 residues. Trimming removed 9 bases from V and 4 bases from J; junction bases left unmatched: 2. CDR1 and CDR2 from the germline V gene are SNHLY and FYNNEI. The CDR3 loop is CASYRGYNEQFF. CDR3 nucleotides: TGTGCCAGTTACAGGGGGTACAATGAGCAGTTCTTC.

Worth noting for this clone: Other nucleotide sequences in the sample specify the same CDR3. The V gene is TRBV9, the J gene TRBJ2-5; 8 nucleotides align to TRBD2. Germline-derived CDR1 and CDR2 are SGDLS and YYNGEE. J gave up 5 bases and V 0 bases, and 6 bases lay outside the gene matches. The CDR3 is 15 residues long. Here the CDR3 DNA reads TGTGCCAGCAGCGTAGCGGGGGGGCGAGGGGAGACCCAGTACTTC. Translation: CASSVAGGRGETQYF. Based on the CDR3 plus reference TRBV9 and TRBJ2-5, the full variable domain is DSGVTQTPKHLITATGQRVTLRCSPRSGDLSVYWYQQSLDQGLQFLIQYYNGEERAKGNILERFSAQQFPDLHSELNLSSLELGDSALYFCASSVAGGRGETQYFGPGTRLLVL.

The genes are TRBV5-6 and TRBJ2-1, with D maybe TRBD2 (6 bases). The CDR3 contains 13 residues. Germline V gene sequence: CDR1 SGHDT, CDR2 YYEEEE. The germline V and J ends were trimmed by 2 bases and 8 bases, with 11 bases remaining between them. The CDR3 nucleotides read TGTGCCAGCAGCTTAAGTAGCGGTCATGAGCAGTTCTTC. Translation gives CASSLSSGHEQFF.

V usage is TRBV7-9 and J usage is TRBJ1-5; 7 bases fit TRBD1. The CDR3 runs 14 residues. V dropped 4 bases and J dropped 7; count of bases not matched to a gene: 7. Germline V CDR1 and CDR2: SEHNR, FQNEAQ (reference sequence). As DNA, the CDR3 is TGTGCCAGCAGCTCCCGGGACAGAGGGCAGCCCCAGCATTTT. Translated, it gives CASSSRDRGQPQHF.